The present T cell receptor beta chain was sequenced within a study of blood T cell repertoires in COVID-19 (dated by TCRdb to about 2020). Broadly, across the study: Samples from collaborators originated in the United States, Italy and Spain and spanned both the acute and convalescent phases of COVID-19. The prospective study material was composed of cDNA or gDNA derived from T cells, B-cell-depleted T cells, or PBMCs. Deeply sampled blood TCRbeta repertoires from subjects exposed to, actively infected with, or recovered from COVID-19 were included in the dataset. The repertoires were released in a freely available public database meant as a resource for research on the immune response to SARS-CoV-2. The samples were drawn from two sources: the first 160 participants of the ongoing ImmuneRACE study, and 950 to 1,500 subjects contributed by 6 global collaborators. Nearly every sample came with metadata listing a de-identified subject ID, COVID-19 status, age in years and sex. HLA class I and class II types, where available, came from metadata supplied by the sample provider rather than from assay-based typing. Overall results and qualifications from the work: The quantity of clinical and demographic metadata differed by source and by participant and was supplied without curation.

TCRbeta CDR3 regions were amplified from genomic DNA by means of the immunoSEQ Assay, a bias-controlled multiplex PCR. Per the original workflow: The number of nucleated cells in each sample was estimated from the amplification of reference gene primers within the assay. Sequence reads were collapsed and filtered to measure the absolute abundance of every unique TCRbeta CDR3 rearrangement. Productive Simpson clonality was computed per sample as the square root of Simpson's diversity index over productive rearrangements. What TCRdb holds here is the immuneACCESS table cut down to in-frame rearrangements. Part of the clones is not present; checked against another copy, under half of the missing clones reflect an unresolved V gene, and the others are unexplained. From that table come the V and J calls and clone size; the DNA was used to work out D and trimming. The sample table shows roughly 80,000 clones, and around 90% are seen once. Approximately 4.9% of the sample goes to the ten largest clones.

Collaborating institutions collected whole blood in K2EDTA tubes following their own protocols. For TCRbeta analysis, collaborators shipped samples in one of three forms: frozen whole blood, isolated PBMCs, or DNA extracted from either of those sample types. CDR3 length: 15 amino acids, cysteine to phenylalanine. Just CDR3 DNA is preserved here, 45 bases in frame from base 1. The germline V gene gives CDR1 as MNHEY and CDR2 as SVGEGT. V is pruned by 5 bases and J by 2 bases, leaving 8 bases of the junction without a gene match. As to this clone: Its antigen is unknown. Per-base qualities were not stored, and no clone one base away is much larger.

The sequenced sample consisted of peripheral blood. The chain uses TRBV6-2 or TRBV6-3 and TRBJ2-7; the central 8 bases match TRBD1. The clonotype was recovered from a woman of 80 years or more with active or convalescent COVID-19. The CDR3 has the sequence CASSARDRSAYEQYF. Read as DNA, the sequence is TGTGCCAGCAGTGCCCGGGACAGGTCCGCCTACGAGCAGTACTTC.